This entry describes one TCR beta chain. These data are taken from a study of blood T cell repertoires in COVID-19. The wider study: Specimens from acute and convalescent COVID-19 originated in the United States, Italy and Spain. The cDNA or gDNA used as material had been derived from T cells, B-cell-depleted T cells, or PBMCs.

Enrollment of patients from Seattle took place during active infection, with longitudinal follow-up. As originally analysed: Reference gene primer amplification gave nucleated cell count estimates. Some clones are missing from TCRdb's copy, which holds only in-frame ones; the method was immunoSEQ multiplex PCR. The V and J calls and clone size are taken from that table; D and trimming were inferred from the DNA. The data show 100,000 or so clones, roughly 92% seen once. This CDR3 region has 16 residues. The germline V gene encodes CDR1 SGHTA and CDR2 FQGNSA. V was pared by 2 bases and J by 0 bases, with 6 bases of the junction left unmatched.

This sequence originates from a woman aged 45-59 years with COVID-19, enrolled during active disease. Sequencing was carried out using peripheral blood. The chain couples TRBV7-2 to TRBJ1-2; TRBD1 matches at 7 bases. The CDR3 DNA is TGTGCCAGCAGCTTATCGGGACAGAAAGCTAACTATGGCTACACCTTC. Encoded protein: CASSLSGQKANYGYTF.